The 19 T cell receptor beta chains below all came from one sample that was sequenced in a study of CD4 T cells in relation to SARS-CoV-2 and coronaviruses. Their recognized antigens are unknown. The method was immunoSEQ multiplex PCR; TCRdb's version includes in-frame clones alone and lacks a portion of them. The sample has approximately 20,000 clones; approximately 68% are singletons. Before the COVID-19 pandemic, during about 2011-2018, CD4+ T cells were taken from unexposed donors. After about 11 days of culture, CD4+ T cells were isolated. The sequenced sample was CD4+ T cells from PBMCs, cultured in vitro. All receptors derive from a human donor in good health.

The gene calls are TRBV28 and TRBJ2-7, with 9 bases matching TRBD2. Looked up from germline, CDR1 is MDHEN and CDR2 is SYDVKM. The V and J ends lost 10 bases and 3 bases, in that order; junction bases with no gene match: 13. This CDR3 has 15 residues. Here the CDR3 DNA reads TGTGCCACCCAGGGCGCGGGGACTAGCCTCTACGAGCAGTACTTC. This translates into CATQGAGTSLYEQYF.

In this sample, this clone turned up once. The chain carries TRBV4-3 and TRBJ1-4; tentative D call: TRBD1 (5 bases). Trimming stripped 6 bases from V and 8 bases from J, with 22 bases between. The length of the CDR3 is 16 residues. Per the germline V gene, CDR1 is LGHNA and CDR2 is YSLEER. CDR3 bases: TGCGCCAGCAGTAAAGAGGCAGGGCTTGGATTAGAAAAACTGTTTTTT. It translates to CASSKEAGLGLEKLFF.

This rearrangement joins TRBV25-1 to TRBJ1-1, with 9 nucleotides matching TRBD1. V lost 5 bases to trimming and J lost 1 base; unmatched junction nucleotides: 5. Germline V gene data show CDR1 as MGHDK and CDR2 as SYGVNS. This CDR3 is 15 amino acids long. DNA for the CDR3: TGTGCCAGCAGTCCGGCGGGACAGGGGAACACTGAAGCTTTCTTT. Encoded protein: CASSPAGQGNTEAFF.

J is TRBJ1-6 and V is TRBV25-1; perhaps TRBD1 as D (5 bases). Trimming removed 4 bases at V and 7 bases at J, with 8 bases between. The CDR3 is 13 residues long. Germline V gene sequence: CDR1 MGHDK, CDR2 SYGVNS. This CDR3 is CASSGQQNSPLHF. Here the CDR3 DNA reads TGTGCCAGCAGTGGACAGCAAAATTCACCCCTCCACTTT. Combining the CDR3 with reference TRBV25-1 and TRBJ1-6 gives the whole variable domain EADIYQTPRYLVIGTGKKITLECSQTMGHDKMYWYQQDPGMELHLIHYSYGVNSTEKGDLSSESTVSRIRTEHFPLTLESARPSHTSQYLCASSGQQNSPLHFGNGTRLTVT.

CDR3 residues: CASSQIAGLASNEQFF. For the CDR3, the DNA is TGTGCCAGCAGCCAGATTGCGGGACTAGCGTCCAATGAGCAGTTCTTC. The J gene is TRBJ2-1, the V gene TRBV3-1 (or the pseudogene TRBV3-2), with 10 bases lining up with TRBD2. This CDR3 is built from 16 residues. Unmatched junction bases numbered 8, after V lost 3 bases and J lost 6 bases. The germline gives CDR1 LGHDT, CDR2 YNNKEL (reference sequence).

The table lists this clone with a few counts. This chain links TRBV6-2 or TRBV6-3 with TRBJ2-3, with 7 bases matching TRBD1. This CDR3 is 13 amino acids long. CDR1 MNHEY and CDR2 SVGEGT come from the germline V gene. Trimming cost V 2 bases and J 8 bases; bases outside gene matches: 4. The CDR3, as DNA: TGTGCCAGCAGTTACGGCAGGGGGTCTACGCAGTATTTT. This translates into CASSYGRGSTQYF.

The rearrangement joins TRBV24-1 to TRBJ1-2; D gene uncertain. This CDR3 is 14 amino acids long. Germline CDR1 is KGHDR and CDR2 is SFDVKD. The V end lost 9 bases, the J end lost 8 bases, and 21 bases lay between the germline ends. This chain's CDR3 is CATLTQRPVKGYTF. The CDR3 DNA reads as TGTGCCACCCTTACTCAGCGACCAGTTAAAGGCTACACCTTC.

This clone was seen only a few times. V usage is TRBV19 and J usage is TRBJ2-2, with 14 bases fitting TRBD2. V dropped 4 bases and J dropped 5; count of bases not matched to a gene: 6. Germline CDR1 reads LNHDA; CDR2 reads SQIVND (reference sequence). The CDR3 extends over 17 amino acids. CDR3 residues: CASSTRTSGGRTGELFF. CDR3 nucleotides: TGTGCCAGTAGTACCCGGACTAGCGGGGGGCGGACCGGGGAGCTGTTTTTT.

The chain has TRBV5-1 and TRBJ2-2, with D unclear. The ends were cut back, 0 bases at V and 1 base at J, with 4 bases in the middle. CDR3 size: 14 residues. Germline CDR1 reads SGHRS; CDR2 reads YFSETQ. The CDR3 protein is CASSLEGNTGELFF. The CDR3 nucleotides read TGCGCCAGCAGCTTGGAGGGGAACACCGGGGAGCTGTTTTTT.

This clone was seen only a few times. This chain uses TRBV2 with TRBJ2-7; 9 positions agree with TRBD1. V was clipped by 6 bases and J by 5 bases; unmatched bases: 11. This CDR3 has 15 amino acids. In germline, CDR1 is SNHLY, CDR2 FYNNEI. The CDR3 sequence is CASRDNRGLRDEQYF. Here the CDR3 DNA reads TGTGCCAGCAGAGATAACAGGGGGCTGAGGGACGAGCAGTACTTC.

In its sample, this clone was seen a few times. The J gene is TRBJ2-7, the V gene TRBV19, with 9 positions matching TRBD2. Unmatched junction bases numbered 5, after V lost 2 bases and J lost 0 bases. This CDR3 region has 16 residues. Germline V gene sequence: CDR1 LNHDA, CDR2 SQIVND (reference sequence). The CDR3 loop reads CASSIRLAGSSYEQYF. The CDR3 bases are TGTGCCAGTAGTATAAGGCTAGCGGGGAGCTCCTACGAGCAGTACTTC.

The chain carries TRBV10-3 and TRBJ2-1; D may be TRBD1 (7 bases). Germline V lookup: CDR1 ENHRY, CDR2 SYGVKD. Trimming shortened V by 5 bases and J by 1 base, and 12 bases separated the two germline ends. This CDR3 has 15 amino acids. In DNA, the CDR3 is TGTGCCATCAGTTCCCAGGGGGGTTCCTACAATGAGCAGTTCTTC. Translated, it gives CAISSQGGSYNEQFF.

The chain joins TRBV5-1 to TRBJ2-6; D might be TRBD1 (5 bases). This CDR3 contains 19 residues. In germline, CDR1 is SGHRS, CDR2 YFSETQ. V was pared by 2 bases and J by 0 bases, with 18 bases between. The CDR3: CASSFVSTTGYSGANVLTF. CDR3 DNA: TGCGCCAGCAGCTTTGTGTCAACAACAGGATACTCTGGGGCCAACGTCCTGACTTTC.

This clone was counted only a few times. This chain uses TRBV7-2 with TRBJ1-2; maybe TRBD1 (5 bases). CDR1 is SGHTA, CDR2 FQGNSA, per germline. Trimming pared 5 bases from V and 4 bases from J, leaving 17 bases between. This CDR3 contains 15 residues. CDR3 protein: CASSRWSQGSYGYTF. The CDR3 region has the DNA TGTGCCAGCAGCCGGTGGAGTCAGGGCTCCTATGGCTACACCTTC.

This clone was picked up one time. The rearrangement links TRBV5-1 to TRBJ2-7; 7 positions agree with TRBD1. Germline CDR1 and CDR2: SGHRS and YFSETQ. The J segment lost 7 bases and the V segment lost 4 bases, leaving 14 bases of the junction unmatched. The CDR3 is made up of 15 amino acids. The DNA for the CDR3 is TGCGCCAGCAGCCAAATCGACAGGGAAGGCGGAGAGCAGTACTTC. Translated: CASSQIDREGGEQYF.

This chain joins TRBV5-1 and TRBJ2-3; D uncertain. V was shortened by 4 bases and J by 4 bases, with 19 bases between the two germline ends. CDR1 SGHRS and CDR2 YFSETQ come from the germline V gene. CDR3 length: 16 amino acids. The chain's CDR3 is CASSGDLIDPPDTQYF. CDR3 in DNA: TGCGCCAGCAGCGGGGATTTAATAGACCCCCCAGATACGCAGTATTTT. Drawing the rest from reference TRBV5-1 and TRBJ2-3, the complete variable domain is KAGVTQTPRYLIKTRGQQVTLSCSPISGHRSVSWYQQTPGQGLQFLFEYFSETQRNKGNFPGRFSGRQFSNSRSEMNVSTLELGDSALYLCASSGDLIDPPDTQYFGPGTRLTVL.

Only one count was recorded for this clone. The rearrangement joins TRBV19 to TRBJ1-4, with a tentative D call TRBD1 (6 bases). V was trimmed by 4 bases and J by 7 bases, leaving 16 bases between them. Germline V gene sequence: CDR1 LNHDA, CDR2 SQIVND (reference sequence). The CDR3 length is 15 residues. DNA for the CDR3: TGTGCCAGTAGTACAACAGGGAGTTTCGGTGAAAAACTGTTTTTT. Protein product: CASSTTGSFGEKLFF.

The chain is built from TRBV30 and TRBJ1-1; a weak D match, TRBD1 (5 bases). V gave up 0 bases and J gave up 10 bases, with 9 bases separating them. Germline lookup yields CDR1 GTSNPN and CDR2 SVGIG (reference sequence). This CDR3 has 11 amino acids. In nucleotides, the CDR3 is TGTGCCTGGAGTGTACTAAGGGGAGCTTTCTTT. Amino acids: CAWSVLRGAFF.

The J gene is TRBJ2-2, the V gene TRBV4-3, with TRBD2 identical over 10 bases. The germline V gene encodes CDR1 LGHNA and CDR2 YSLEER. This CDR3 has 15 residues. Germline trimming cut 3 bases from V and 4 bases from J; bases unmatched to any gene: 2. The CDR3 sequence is CASSQLAGATGELFF. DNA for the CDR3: TGCGCCAGCAGCCAGCTAGCGGGAGCCACCGGGGAGCTGTTTTTT.